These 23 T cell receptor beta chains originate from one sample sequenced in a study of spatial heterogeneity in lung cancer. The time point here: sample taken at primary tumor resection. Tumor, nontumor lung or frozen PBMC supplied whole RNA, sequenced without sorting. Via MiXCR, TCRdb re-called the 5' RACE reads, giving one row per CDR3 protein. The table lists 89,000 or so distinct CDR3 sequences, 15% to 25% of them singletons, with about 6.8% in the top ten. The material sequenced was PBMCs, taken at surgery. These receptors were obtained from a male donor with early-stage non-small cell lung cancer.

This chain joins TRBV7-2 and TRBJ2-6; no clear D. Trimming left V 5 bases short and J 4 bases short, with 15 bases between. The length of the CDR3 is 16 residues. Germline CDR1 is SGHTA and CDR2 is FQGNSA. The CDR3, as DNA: TGTGCCAGCAGCCAGCCTTTAATAGGCGGGGCCAACGTCCTGACTTTC. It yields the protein CASSQPLIGGANVLTF.

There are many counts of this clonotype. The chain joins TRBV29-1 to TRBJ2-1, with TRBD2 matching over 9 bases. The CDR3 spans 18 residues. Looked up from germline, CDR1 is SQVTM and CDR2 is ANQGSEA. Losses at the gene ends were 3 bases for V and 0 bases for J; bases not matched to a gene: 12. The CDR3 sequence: CSVDIWPSGTSSYNEQFF. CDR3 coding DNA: TGCAGCGTTGATATATGGCCTAGCGGGACGAGCTCCTACAATGAGCAGTTCTTC.

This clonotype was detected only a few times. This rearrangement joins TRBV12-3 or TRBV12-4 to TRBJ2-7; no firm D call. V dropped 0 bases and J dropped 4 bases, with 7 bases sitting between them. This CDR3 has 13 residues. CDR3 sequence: CASSLALPYEQYF. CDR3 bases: TGTGCCAGCAGTTTAGCCCTTCCGTACGAGCAGTACTTC.

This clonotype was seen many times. CDR3 loop: CASSRDWEGEQYF. In nucleotides, the CDR3 is TGTGCCAGCAGCCGGGACTGGGAGGGGGAGCAGTACTTC. V is TRBV27 and J is TRBJ2-7, with TRBD2 matching over 7 bases. The V gene's germline CDR1 is MNHEY and CDR2 SMNVEV (reference sequence). This CDR3 region has 13 residues. Trimming took 6 bases from V and 7 from J; bases not matched to a gene: 9.

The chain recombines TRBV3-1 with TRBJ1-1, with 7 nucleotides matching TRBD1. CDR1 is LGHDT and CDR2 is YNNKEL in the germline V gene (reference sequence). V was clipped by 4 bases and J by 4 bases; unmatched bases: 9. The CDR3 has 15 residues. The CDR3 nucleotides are TGTGCCAGCAGCCGGTTCACAGGGGCTGGCACTGAAGCTTTCTTT. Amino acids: CASSRFTGAGTEAFF. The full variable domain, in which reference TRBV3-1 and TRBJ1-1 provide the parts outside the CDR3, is DTAVSQTPKYLVTQMGNDKSIKCEQNLGHDTMYWYKQDSKKFLKIMFSYNNKELIINETVPNRFSPKSPDKAHLNLHINSLELGDSAVYFCASSRFTGAGTEAFFGQGTRLTVV.

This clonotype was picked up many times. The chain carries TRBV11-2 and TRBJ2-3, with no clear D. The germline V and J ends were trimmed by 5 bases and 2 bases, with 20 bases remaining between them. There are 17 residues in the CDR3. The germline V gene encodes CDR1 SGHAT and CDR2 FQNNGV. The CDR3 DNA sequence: TGTGCCAGCAGCATAGGCCGAGCACCCTTCTCCACAGATACGCAGTATTTT. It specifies CASSIGRAPFSTDTQYF.

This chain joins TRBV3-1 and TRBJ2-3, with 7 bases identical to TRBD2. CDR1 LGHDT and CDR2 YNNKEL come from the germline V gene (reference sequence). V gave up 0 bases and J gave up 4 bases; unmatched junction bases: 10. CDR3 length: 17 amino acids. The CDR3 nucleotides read TGTGCCAGCAGCCAAGATCCCGGCGGGAGCCCGCCAGATACGCAGTATTTT. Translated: CASSQDPGGSPPDTQYF.

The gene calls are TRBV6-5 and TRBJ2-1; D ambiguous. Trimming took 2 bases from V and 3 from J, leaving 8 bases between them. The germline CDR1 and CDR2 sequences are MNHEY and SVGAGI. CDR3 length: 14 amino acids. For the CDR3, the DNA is TGTGCCAGCAGTTACGACCGTGGCTACAATGAGCAGTTCTTC. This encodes CASSYDRGYNEQFF.

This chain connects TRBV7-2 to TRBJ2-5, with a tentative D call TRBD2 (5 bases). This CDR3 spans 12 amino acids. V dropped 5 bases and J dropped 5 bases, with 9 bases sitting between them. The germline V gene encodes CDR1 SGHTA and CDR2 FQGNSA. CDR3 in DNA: TGTGCCAGCAGCCGGCCGGGGGAGACCCAGTACTTC. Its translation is CASSRPGETQYF.

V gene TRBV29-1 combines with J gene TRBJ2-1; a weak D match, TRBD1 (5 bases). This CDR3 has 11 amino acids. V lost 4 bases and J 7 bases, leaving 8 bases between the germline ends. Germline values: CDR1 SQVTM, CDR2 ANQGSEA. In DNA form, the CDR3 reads TGCAGCGTTGCGGACAAAAATGAGCAGTTCTTC. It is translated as CSVADKNEQFF.

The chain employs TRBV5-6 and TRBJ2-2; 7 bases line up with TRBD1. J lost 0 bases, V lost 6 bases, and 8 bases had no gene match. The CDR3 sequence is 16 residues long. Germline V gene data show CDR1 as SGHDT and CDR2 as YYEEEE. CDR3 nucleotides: TGTGCCAGCAAATACAGGGGCCCAACGAACACCGGGGAGCTGTTTTTT. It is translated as CASKYRGPTNTGELFF.

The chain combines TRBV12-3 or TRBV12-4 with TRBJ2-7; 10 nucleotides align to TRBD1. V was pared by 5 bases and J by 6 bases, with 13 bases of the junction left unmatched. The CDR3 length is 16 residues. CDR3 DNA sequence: TGTGCCAGCAGTCCCCGACCTGACAGGGGGCGAGGCGAGCAGTACTTC. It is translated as CASSPRPDRGRGEQYF.

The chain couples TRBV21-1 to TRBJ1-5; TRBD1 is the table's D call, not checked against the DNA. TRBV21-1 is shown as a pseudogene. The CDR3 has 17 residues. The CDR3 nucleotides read TGTGCCAGCAGCGCCCATGTGGGACAGGGAAGGAATCAGCCCCAGCATTTT. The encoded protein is CASSAHVGQGRNQPQHF.

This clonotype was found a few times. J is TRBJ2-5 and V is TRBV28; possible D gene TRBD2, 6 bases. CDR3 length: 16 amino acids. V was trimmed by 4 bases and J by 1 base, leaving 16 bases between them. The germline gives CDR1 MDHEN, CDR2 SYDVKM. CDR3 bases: TGTGCCAGCAGTTCATATCATCGGGACTTCCAAGAGACCCAGTACTTC. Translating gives CASSSYHRDFQETQYF.

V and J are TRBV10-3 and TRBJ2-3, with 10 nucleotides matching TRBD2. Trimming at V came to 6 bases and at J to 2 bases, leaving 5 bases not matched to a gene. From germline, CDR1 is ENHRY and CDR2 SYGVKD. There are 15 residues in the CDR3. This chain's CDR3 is CAIRGTSDFTDTQYF. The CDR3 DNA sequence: TGTGCCATCAGGGGGACTAGCGACTTCACAGATACGCAGTATTTT.

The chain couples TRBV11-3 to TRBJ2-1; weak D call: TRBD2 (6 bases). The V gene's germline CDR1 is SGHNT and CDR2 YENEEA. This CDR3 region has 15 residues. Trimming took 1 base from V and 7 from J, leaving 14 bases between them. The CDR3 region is CASSLAGERRNEQFF. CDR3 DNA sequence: TGTGCCAGCAGCTTAGCGGGAGAGCGCCGTAATGAGCAGTTCTTC.

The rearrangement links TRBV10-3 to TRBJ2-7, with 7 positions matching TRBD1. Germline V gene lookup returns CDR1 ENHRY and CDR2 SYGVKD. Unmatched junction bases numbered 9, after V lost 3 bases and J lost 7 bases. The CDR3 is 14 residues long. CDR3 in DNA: TGTGCCATCAGTGACGCGACAGGGCACGGGGAGCAGTACTTC. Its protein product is CAISDATGHGEQYF.

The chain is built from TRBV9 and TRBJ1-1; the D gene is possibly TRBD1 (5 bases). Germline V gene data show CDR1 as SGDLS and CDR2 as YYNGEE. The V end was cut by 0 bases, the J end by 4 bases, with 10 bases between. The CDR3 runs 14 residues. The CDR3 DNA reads TGTGCCAGCAGCGTAGGTCGGGGGATCACTGAAGCTTTCTTT. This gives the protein CASSVGRGITEAFF. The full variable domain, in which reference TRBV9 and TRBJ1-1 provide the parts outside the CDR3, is DSGVTQTPKHLITATGQRVTLRCSPRSGDLSVYWYQQSLDQGLQFLIQYYNGEERAKGNILERFSAQQFPDLHSELNLSSLELGDSALYFCASSVGRGITEAFFGQGTRLTVV.

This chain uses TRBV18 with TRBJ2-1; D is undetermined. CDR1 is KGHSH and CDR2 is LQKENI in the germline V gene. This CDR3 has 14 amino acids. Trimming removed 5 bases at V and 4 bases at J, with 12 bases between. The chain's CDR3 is CASSASELYNEQFF. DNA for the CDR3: TGTGCCAGCTCAGCTTCGGAGTTGTACAATGAGCAGTTCTTC.

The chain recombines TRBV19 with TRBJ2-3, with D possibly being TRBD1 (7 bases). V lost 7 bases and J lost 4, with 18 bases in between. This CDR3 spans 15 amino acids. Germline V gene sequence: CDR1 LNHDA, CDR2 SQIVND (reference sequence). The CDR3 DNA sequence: TGTGCCAGTACCATAGGGGGCGGGGACGCAGATACGCAGTATTTT. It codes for CASTIGGGDADTQYF.

DNA for the CDR3: TGTGCCAGTAGGGTAGCGGGGGGCCCCCTACAAAGAGGAGATACGCAGTATTTT. This translates into CASRVAGGPLQRGDTQYF. This chain links TRBV19 with TRBJ2-3; 10 nucleotides line up with TRBD2. The CDR3 consists of 18 residues. J lost 5 bases, V lost 6 bases, and 17 bases had no gene match. CDR1 is LNHDA and CDR2 is SQIVND in the germline V gene (reference sequence).

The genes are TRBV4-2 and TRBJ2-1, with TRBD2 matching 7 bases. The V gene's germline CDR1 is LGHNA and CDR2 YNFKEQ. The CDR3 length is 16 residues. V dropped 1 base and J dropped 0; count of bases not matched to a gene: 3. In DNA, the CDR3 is TGTGCCAGCAGCCAAGGAGCGGGAAACTCCTACAATGAGCAGTTCTTC. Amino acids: CASSQGAGNSYNEQFF.

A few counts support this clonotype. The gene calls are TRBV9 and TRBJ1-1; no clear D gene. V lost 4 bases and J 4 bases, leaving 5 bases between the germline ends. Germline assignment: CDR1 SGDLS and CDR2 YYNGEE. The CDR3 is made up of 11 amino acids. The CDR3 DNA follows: TGTGCCAGCAGCCCCCTCACTGAAGCTTTCTTT. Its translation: CASSPLTEAFF. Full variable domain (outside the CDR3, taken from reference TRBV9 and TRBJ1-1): DSGVTQTPKHLITATGQRVTLRCSPRSGDLSVYWYQQSLDQGLQFLIQYYNGEERAKGNILERFSAQQFPDLHSELNLSSLELGDSALYFCASSPLTEAFFGQGTRLTVV.